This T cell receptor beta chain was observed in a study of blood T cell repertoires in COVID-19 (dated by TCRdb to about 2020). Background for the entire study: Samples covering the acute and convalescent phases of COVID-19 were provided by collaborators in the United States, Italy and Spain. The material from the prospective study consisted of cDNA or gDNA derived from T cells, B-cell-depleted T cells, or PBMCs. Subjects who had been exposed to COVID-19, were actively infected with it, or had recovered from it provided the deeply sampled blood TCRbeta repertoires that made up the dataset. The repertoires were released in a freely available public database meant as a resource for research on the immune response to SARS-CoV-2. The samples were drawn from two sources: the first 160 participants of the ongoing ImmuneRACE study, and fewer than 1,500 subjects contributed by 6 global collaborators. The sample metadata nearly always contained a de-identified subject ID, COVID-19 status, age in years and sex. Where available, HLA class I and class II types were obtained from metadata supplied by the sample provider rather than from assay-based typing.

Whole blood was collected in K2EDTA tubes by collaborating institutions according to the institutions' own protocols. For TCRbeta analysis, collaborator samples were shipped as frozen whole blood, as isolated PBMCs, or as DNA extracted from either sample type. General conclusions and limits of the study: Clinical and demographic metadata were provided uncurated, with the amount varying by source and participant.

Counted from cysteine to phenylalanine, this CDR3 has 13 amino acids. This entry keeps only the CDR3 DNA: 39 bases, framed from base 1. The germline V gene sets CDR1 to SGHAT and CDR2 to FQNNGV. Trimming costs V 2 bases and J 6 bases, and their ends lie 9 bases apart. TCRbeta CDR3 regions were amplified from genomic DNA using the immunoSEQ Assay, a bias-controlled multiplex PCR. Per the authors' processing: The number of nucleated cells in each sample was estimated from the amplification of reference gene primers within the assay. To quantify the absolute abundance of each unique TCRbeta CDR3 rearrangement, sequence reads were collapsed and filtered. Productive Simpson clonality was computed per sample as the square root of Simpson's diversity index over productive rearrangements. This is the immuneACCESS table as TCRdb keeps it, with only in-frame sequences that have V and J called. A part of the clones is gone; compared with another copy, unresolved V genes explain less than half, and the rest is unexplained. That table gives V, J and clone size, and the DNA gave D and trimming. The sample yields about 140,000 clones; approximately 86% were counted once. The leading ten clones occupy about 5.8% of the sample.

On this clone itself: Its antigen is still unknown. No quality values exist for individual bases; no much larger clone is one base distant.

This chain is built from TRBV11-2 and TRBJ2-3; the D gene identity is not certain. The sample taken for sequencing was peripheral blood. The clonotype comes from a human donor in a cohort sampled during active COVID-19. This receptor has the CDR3 CASSLTTGDTQYF. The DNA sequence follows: TGTGCCAGCAGCTTAACCACCGGGGATACGCAGTATTTT.